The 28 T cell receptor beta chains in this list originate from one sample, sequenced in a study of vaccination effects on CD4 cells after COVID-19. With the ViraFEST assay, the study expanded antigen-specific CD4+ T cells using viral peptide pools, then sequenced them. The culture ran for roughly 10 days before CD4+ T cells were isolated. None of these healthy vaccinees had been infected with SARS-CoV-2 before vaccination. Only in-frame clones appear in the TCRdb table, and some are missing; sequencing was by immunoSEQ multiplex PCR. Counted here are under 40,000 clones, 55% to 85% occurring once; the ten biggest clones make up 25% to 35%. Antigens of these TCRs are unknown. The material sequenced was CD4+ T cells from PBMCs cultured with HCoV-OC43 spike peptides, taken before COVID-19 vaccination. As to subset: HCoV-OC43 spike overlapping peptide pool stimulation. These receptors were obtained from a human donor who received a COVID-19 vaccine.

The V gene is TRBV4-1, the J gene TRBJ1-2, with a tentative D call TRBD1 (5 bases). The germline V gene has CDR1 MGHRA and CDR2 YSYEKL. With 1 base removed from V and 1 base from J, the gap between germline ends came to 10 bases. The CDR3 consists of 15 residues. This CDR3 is CASSQGNGGNYGYTF. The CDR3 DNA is TGCGCCAGCAGCCAAGGGAACGGGGGTAACTATGGCTACACCTTC.

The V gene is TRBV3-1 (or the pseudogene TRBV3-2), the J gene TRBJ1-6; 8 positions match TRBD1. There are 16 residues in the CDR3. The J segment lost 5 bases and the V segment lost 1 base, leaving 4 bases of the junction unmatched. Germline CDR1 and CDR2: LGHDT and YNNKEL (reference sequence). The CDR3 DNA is TGTGCCAGCAGCCAAGCCGGACAGGGACATAATTCACCCCTCCACTTT. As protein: CASSQAGQGHNSPLHF.

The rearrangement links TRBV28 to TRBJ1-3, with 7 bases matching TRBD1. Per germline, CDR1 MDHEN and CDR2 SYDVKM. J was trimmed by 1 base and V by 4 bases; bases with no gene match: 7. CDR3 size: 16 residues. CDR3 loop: CASSSPGGGSGNTIYF. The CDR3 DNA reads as TGTGCCAGCAGTTCCCCAGGGGGGGGGTCTGGAAACACCATATATTTT. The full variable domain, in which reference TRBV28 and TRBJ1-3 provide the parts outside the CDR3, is DVKVTQSSRYLVKRTGEKVFLECVQDMDHENMFWYRQDPGLGLRLIYFSYDVKMKEKGDIPEGYSVSREKKERFSLILESASTNQTSMYLCASSSPGGGSGNTIYFGEGSWLTVV.

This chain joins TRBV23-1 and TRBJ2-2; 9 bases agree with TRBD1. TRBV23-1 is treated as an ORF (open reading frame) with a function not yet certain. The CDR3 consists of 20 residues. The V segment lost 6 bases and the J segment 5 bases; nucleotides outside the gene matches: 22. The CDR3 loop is CASSPRRDRAESVGTGELFF. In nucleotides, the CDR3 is TGCGCCAGCAGCCCCCGAAGGGACAGGGCCGAATCGGTCGGAACCGGGGAGCTGTTTTTT.

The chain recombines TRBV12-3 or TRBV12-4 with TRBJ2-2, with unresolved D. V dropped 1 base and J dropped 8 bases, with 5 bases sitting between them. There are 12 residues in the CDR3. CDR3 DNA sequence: TGTGCCAGCAGTTTAGAGTTAGGGGAGCTGTTTTTT. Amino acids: CASSLELGELFF.

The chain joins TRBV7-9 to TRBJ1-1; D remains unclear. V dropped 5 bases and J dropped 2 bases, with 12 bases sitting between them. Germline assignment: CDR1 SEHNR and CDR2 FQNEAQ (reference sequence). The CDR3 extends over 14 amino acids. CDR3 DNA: TGTGCCAGCAGCCTCGGGTCGCTCAACACTGAAGCTTTCTTT. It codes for CASSLGSLNTEAFF.

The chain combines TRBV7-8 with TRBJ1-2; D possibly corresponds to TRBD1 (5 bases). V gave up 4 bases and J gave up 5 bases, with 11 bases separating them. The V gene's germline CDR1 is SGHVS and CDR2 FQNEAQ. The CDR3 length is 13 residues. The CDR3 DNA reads TGTGCCAGCAGCTCCCAACAGGTTTATGGCTACACCTTC. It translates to CASSSQQVYGYTF.

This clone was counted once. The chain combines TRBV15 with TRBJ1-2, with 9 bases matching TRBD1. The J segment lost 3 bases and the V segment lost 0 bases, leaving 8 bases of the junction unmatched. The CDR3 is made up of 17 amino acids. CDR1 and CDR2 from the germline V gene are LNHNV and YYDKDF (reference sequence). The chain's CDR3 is CATSRDVLGQGYYGYTF. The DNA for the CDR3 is TGTGCCACCAGCAGAGATGTCTTGGGACAGGGATACTATGGCTACACCTTC.

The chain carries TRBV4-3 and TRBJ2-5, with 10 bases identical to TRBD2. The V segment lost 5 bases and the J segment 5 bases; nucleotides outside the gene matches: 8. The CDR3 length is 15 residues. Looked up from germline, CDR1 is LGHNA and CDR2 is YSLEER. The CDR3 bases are TGCGCCAGCAGCTTGAGCGGGGGGGCACGTGAGACCCAGTACTTC. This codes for CASSLSGGARETQYF.

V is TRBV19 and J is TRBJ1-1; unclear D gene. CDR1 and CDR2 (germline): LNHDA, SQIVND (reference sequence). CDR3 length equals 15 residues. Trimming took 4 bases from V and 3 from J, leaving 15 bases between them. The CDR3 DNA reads TGTGCCAGTAGTACCGCGGCCCAGGCTTACACTGAAGCTTTCTTT. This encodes CASSTAAQAYTEAFF.

The CDR3 bases are TGTGCCAGCACACAGGGGGGGAATGAGCAGTTCTTC. Protein sequence: CASTQGGNEQFF. V is TRBV12-3 or TRBV12-4 and J is TRBJ2-1; possible D gene TRBD1, 8 bases. Trimming shortened V by 7 bases and J by 7 bases, and 11 bases separated the two germline ends. This CDR3 has 12 residues.

CDR3 sequence (DNA): TGTGCCAGCAGTGAAATGGGCCTCTATGGCTACACCTTC. Translating gives CASSEMGLYGYTF. The chain carries TRBV2 and TRBJ1-2; D is unresolved. Trimming left V 2 bases short and J 4 bases short, with 8 bases between. Per the germline V gene, CDR1 is SNHLY and CDR2 is FYNNEI. The CDR3 extends over 13 amino acids.

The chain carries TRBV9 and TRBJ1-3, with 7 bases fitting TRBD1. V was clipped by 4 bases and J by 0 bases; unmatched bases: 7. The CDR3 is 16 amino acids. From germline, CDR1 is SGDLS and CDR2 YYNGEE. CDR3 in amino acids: CASSPRGQNSGNTIYF. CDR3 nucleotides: TGTGCCAGCAGCCCCCGGGGACAGAACTCTGGAAACACCATATATTTT.

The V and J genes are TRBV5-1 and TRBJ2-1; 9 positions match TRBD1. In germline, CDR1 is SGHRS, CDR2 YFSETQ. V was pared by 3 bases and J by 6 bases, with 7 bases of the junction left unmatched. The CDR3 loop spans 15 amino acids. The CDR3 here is CASSWRGQGGNEQFF. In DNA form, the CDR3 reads TGCGCCAGCAGCTGGAGGGGACAGGGCGGCAATGAGCAGTTCTTC. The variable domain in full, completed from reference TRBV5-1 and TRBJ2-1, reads KAGVTQTPRYLIKTRGQQVTLSCSPISGHRSVSWYQQTPGQGLQFLFEYFSETQRNKGNFPGRFSGRQFSNSRSEMNVSTLELGDSALYLCASSWRGQGGNEQFFGPGTRLTVL.

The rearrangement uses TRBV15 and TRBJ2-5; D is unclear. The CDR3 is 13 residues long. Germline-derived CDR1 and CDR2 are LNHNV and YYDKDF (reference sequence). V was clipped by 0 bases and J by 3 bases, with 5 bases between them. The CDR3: CATSRDPKETQYF. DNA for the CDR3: TGTGCCACCAGCAGAGATCCTAAAGAGACCCAGTACTTC.

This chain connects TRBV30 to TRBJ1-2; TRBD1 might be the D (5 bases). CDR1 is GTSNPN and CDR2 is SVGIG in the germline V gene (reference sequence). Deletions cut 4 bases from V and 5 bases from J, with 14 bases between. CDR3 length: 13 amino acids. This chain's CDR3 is CAWTIGRVYGYTF. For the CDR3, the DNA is TGTGCCTGGACGATCGGCAGGGTTTATGGCTACACCTTC.

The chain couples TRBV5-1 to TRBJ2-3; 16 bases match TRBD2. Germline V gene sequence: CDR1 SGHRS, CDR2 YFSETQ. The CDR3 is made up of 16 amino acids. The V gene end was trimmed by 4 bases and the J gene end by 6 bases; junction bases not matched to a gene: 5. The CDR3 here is CASSPGLAGGVDTQYF. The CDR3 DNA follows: TGCGCCAGCAGCCCGGGACTAGCGGGAGGGGTGGATACGCAGTATTTT.

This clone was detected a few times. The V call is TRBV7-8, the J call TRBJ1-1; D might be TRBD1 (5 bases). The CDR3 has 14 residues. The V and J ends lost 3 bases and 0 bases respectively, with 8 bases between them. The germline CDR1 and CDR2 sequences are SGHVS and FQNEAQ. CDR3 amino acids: CASSFPGLNTEAFF. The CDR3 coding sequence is TGTGCCAGCAGCTTTCCGGGGCTGAACACTGAAGCTTTCTTT.

The CDR3 region is CASGSGQAHAYNEQFF. In nucleotides, the CDR3 is TGTGCTAGTGGTTCCGGACAGGCACATGCTTACAATGAGCAGTTCTTC. The chain couples TRBV12-5 to TRBJ2-1; TRBD1 agrees at 7 bases. Germline lookup yields CDR1 LGHNT and CDR2 FRNRAP. The CDR3 length is 16 residues. The junction had 10 bases not matched to a gene; V was cut back by 4 bases and J by 4 bases. Looking up the rest from reference TRBV12-5 and TRBJ2-1 gives the full variable domain: DARVTQTPRHKVTEMGQEVTMRCQPILGHNTVFWYRQTMMQGLELLAYFRNRAPLDDSGMPKDRFSAEMPDATLATLKIQPSEPRDSAVYFCASGSGQAHAYNEQFFGPGTRLTVL.

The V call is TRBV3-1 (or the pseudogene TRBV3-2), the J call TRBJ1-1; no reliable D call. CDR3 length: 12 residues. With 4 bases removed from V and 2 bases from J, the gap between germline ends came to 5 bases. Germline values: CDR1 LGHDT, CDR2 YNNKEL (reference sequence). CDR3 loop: CASSRPNTEAFF. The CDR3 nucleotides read TGTGCCAGCAGCCGCCCCAACACTGAAGCTTTCTTT.

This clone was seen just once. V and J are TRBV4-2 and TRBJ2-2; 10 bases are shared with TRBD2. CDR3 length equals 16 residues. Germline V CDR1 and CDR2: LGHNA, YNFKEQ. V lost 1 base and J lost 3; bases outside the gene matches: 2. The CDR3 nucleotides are TGTGCCAGCAGCCAAGGAGCGGGAGGGTACACCGGGGAGCTGTTTTTT. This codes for CASSQGAGGYTGELFF.

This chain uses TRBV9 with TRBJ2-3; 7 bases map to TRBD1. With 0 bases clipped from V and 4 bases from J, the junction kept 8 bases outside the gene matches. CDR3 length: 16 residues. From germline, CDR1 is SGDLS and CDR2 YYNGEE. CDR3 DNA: TGTGCCAGCAGCGTAGGGGTAGGGGGCGTCGCAGATACGCAGTATTTT. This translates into CASSVGVGGVADTQYF.

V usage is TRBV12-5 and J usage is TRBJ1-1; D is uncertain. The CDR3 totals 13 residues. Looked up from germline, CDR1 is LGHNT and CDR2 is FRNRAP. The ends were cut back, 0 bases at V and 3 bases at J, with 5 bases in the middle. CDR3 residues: CASGLVPYTEAFF. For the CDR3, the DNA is TGTGCTAGTGGTTTGGTACCGTACACTGAAGCTTTCTTT.

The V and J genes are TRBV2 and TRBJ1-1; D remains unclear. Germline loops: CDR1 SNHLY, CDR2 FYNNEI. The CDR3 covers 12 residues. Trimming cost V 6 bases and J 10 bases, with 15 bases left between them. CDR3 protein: CASRRDATGAFF. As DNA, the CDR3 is TGTGCCAGCAGGCGGGATGCTACGGGAGCTTTCTTT.

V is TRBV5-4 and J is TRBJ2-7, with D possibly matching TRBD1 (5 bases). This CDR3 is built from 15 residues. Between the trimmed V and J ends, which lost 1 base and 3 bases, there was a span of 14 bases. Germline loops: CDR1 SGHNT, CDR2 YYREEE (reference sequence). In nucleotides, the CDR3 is TGTGCCAGCAGCTTGCCCAGGGTAGGGGACTACGAGCAGTACTTC. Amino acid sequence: CASSLPRVGDYEQYF.

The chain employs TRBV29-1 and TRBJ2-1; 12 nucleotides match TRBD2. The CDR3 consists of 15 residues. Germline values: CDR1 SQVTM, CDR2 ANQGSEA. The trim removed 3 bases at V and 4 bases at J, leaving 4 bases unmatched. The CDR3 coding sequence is TGCAGCGTTGATCGACTAGCGGGAGATTACAATGAGCAGTTCTTC. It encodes CSVDRLAGDYNEQFF.

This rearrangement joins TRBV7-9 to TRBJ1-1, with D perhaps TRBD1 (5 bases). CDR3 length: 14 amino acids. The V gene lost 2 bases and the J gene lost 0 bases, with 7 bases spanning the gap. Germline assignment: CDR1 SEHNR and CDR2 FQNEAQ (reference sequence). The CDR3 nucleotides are TGTGCCAGCAGCTTATCAGGGTTGAACACTGAAGCTTTCTTT. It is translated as CASSLSGLNTEAFF.

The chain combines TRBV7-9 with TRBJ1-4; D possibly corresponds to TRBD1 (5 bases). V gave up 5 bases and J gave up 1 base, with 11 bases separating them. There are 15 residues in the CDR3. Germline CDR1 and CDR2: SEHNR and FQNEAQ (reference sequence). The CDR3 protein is CASSQMGGTNEKLFF. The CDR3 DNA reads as TGTGCCAGCAGCCAAATGGGGGGAACTAATGAAAAACTGTTTTTT.